A selection of T cell receptor beta chains follows, all from one sample in a study of chemoradiotherapy in HPV16-positive cancers. Assay used: immunoSEQ multiplex PCR; TCRdb lists only in-frame clones, some missing. The sample shows approximately 8,200 clones, around 85% of them seen only once. Sequences were derived from blood, sampled from a patient who underwent chemoradiotherapy. Receptors were obtained from a human donor with HPV-associated anogenital cancer. CDR3s leave out the opening cysteine and the closing phenylalanine or tryptophan. The D gene is left open where the match is weak.

>TRBV9|TRBJ2-5|TRBD2
ASSVAFGLAGGETQY
>TRBV19|TRBJ1-2|TRBD1
ASSMQGGLYYGYT
>TRBV6-1|TRBJ1-4|TRBD1
ASRFTGGEKLF
>TRBV5-1|TRBJ2-7|.
ASSPTGYEQY
>TRBV28|TRBJ1-3|.
ASSLVGNTIY
>TRBV4-3|TRBJ1-5|TRBD1
ASSQYATGTGLYQPQH
>TRBV11-2|TRBJ2-7|.
ASSFSQASSYEQY
>TRBV11-2|TRBJ1-5|TRBD1
ASSPGQGVVGQPQH
>TRBV10-3|TRBJ2-3|.
AISERADTQY
>TRBV6-1|TRBJ2-3|TRBD2
ASSAVGLASTDTQY
>TRBV19|TRBJ1-5|.
ASSAQPQH
>TRBV6-1|TRBJ2-7|.
ASSGGLDKTYEQY
>TRBV27|TRBJ1-1|.
ASSLDRQNTEAF
>TRBV4-2|TRBJ2-6|TRBD1
ASSQEGAGGSGANVLT
>TRBV2|TRBJ2-5|.
ASSERRTGWQETQY
>TRBV27|TRBJ2-7|.
ASSLGHLPYEQY
>TRBV7-2|TRBJ2-7|.
ASSSDYYEQY
>TRBV19|TRBJ1-2|TRBD1
ASSIFLKDRVVANYGYT
>TRBV28|TRBJ1-5|.
ASFKAISPYSNQPQH
>TRBV28|TRBJ1-5|.
ASSLEVDKTWWGSIVSNQPQH
>TRBV5-8|TRBJ2-3|.
ASSLGVVRTDTQY
>TRBV6-4|TRBJ2-5|.
ASSDSGGGGMETQY
>TRBV5-6|TRBJ2-5|.
ASSLGPETQY
>TRBV18|TRBJ2-1|.
ASSPPGGVNEQF
>TRBV5-1|TRBJ2-1|.
ASSLNGRGLFNEQF
>TRBV6-4|TRBJ2-2|TRBD1
ASSARTGGDTGELF
>TRBV5-1|TRBJ2-5|TRBD2
ASSGGVVQETQY
>TRBV13|TRBJ1-1|.
ASSGLGVGDTEAF